This T cell receptor (beta chain) came from a study of T cell clones after liver transplantation. Turning to the study itself: Apart from a few HCV-positive recipients, transplants were for non-autoimmune, non-viral reasons. Without induction therapy, subjects received standard immunosuppression until 12-24 months post-transplant. Timepoints were pre-transplant, pre-withdrawal, and after withdrawal was completed or failed.

Assay: immunoSEQ multiplex PCR; the TCRdb copy retains only in-frame clones and omits some. The table lists about 80,000 clones, 80% to 85% of them singletons. Worth noting for this clone: Antigen: not known.

Study-level findings and limits: Graft donor-reactive T cells possibly entered the graft instead of undergoing deletion.

This CDR3 region has 15 residues. V shed 4 bases, J shed 0 bases, and the junction held 2 bases outside the gene matches. Germline CDR1 and CDR2: SGHNT and YENEEA. The chain combines TRBV11-3 with TRBJ2-2, with 7 nucleotides matching TRBD2. The sequence derives from a human patient who received a liver transplant. Some T cells may have come from the graft donor. The specimen comprised CD4+ T cells from blood, sampled roughly 3.5 years after liver transplant. CDR3 nucleotide sequence: TGTGCCAGCAGCTCTAGCGGAACGAACACCGGGGAGCTGTTTTTT. The encoded protein is CASSSSGTNTGELFF.